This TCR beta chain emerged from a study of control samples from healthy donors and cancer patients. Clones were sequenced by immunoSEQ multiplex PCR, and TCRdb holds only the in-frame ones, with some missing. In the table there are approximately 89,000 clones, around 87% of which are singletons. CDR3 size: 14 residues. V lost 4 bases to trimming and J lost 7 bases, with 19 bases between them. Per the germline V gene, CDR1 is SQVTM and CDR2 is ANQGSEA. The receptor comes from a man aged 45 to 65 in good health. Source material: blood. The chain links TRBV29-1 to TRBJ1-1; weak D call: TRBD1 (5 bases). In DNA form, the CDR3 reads TGCAGCGTTGTGTTGGGGGACCGAGGATTTGAAGCTTTCTTT. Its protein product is CSVVLGDRGFEAFF.